The 20 T cell receptor beta chains below all came from one sample that was sequenced in a study of blood T cell repertoires in COVID-19. Some clones are missing from TCRdb's copy, which holds only in-frame ones; the method was immunoSEQ multiplex PCR. Of some 140,000 clones detected, around 82% appear once; the ten largest clones hold 4.5% to 5.5%. Sequencing used PBMCs or T cells enriched from blood (not recorded which). These receptors were obtained from a middle-aged man with acute COVID-19.

The gene calls are TRBV5-4 and TRBJ1-5; TRBD1 matches at 9 bases. The V gene's germline CDR1 is SGHNT and CDR2 YYREEE (reference sequence). This CDR3 spans 17 amino acids. V shed 2 bases, J shed 0 bases, and the junction held 6 bases outside the gene matches. CDR3 bases: TGTGCCAGCAGCTTACGGACAGGGGTTCATAGCAATCAGCCCCAGCATTTT. Amino acid sequence: CASSLRTGVHSNQPQHF.

This sequence joins TRBV27 and TRBJ2-7; D is perhaps TRBD2 (5 bases). CDR1 is MNHEY, CDR2 SMNVEV, per germline (reference sequence). V was trimmed by 3 bases and J by 4 bases, leaving 19 bases between them. This CDR3 contains 16 residues. CDR3 loop: CASSFVSSPFGYEQYF. In DNA form, the CDR3 reads TGTGCCAGCAGTTTCGTCTCTAGCCCCTTCGGGTACGAGCAGTACTTC.

The V call is TRBV6-2 or TRBV6-3, the J call TRBJ1-5; tentative D call: TRBD1 (5 bases). V lost 1 base to trimming and J lost 7 bases, with 11 bases between them. CDR3 size: 14 residues. CDR1 MNHEY and CDR2 SVGEGT come from the germline V gene. The CDR3 DNA is TGTGCCAGCAGTTACTTAGGGGCGTCGCAGCCCCAGCATTTT. It codes for CASSYLGASQPQHF.

CDR3 in amino acids: CASSLTLGGNYGYTF. The CDR3 DNA follows: TGTGCCAGCAGTTTAACCCTGGGGGGTAACTATGGCTACACCTTC. The chain has TRBV27 and TRBJ1-2; TRBD1 might be the D (5 bases). V shed 2 bases and J shed 1 base, with 11 bases lying between them. The CDR3 extends over 15 amino acids. Looked up from germline, CDR1 is MNHEY and CDR2 is SMNVEV (reference sequence).

The chain couples TRBV28 to TRBJ2-2, with a tentative D call TRBD2 (5 bases). Trimming pared 8 bases from V and 3 bases from J, leaving 16 bases between. CDR1 is MDHEN, CDR2 SYDVKM, per germline. This CDR3 has 15 amino acids. The CDR3 DNA is TGTGCCAGCTTTAAGACTCGGGGAGACACCGGGGAGCTGTTTTTT. As protein: CASFKTRGDTGELFF. Full variable domain (missing parts from reference TRBV28 and TRBJ2-2): DVKVTQSSRYLVKRTGEKVFLECVQDMDHENMFWYRQDPGLGLRLIYFSYDVKMKEKGDIPEGYSVSREKKERFSLILESASTNQTSMYLCASFKTRGDTGELFFGEGSRLTVL.

V and J are TRBV29-1 and TRBJ2-5; 9 bases are shared with TRBD2. Germline CDR1 and CDR2: SQVTM and ANQGSEA. J was trimmed by 5 bases and V by 8 bases; bases with no gene match: 12. CDR3 length equals 14 residues. The CDR3 loop reads CSFYSGSGEETQYF. The DNA for the CDR3 is TGCAGCTTCTATAGCGGGAGTGGAGAGGAGACCCAGTACTTC.

The chain carries TRBV7-8 and TRBJ2-7, with 9 positions matching TRBD1. The junction had 10 bases not matched to a gene; V was cut back by 5 bases and J by 5 bases. Germline V gives CDR1 SGHVS, CDR2 FQNEAQ. The CDR3 covers 15 residues. In DNA form, the CDR3 reads TGTGCCAGCAGCACAAGGACAGGGGAGTATAACGAGCAGTACTTC. Amino acids: CASSTRTGEYNEQYF.

The genes are TRBV19 and TRBJ1-5; weak D call: TRBD1 (6 bases). Per the germline V gene, CDR1 is LNHDA and CDR2 is SQIVND (reference sequence). This CDR3 is built from 16 residues. The V end lost 7 bases, the J end lost 4 bases, and 20 bases lay between the germline ends. CDR3 sequence (DNA): TGTGCCAGTAACGCCGGCCCCGGGAGGGGGAATCAGCCCCAGCATTTT. Its protein is CASNAGPGRGNQPQHF.

The chain uses TRBV15 and TRBJ1-2, with no clear D. This CDR3 is 14 amino acids long. CDR1 is LNHNV, CDR2 YYDKDF, per germline (reference sequence). V lost 0 bases, J lost 8 bases, and 13 bases lay in between. The CDR3 is CATSRDREGGGYTF. CDR3 DNA sequence: TGTGCCACCAGCAGAGATCGGGAAGGTGGAGGCTACACCTTC.

This chain uses TRBV7-9 with TRBJ1-5; D gene ambiguous. Germline CDR1 reads SEHNR; CDR2 reads FQNEAQ (reference sequence). This CDR3 comprises 13 residues. V dropped 1 base and J dropped 7 bases, with 8 bases sitting between them. In DNA form, the CDR3 reads TGTGCCAGCAGCTTAGGTTCCCAGCAGCCCCAGCATTTT. Translated, it gives CASSLGSQQPQHF.

The genes are TRBV7-2 and TRBJ1-5; TRBD1 is a possible D gene (5 bases). CDR3 length equals 15 residues. The germline V and J ends were trimmed by 7 bases and 3 bases, with 16 bases remaining between them. Germline V gene data show CDR1 as SGHTA and CDR2 as FQGNSA. Here the CDR3 DNA reads TGTGCCAGCACCCCGGTCGCGGGGGACAATCAGCCCCAGCATTTT. Translating it yields CASTPVAGDNQPQHF.

This rearrangement joins TRBV9 to TRBJ2-5; D might be TRBD1 (6 bases). V was pared by 2 bases and J by 3 bases, with 11 bases between. This CDR3 spans 14 amino acids. From germline, CDR1 is SGDLS and CDR2 YYNGEE. The CDR3 DNA is TGTGCCAGCAGCGTGTGGCCAGGGGAAGAGACCCAGTACTTC. Translating it yields CASSVWPGEETQYF.

Of note for this clone: This sample also contains other DNA sequences that code for the same CDR3. This chain connects TRBV9 to TRBJ1-2; 7 nucleotides agree with TRBD1. The ends lost 2 bases at V and 2 bases at J; junction bases unmatched: 0. The V gene's germline CDR1 is SGDLS and CDR2 YYNGEE. This CDR3 is 13 amino acids long. CDR3 protein: CASSVTGNYGYTF. The CDR3 coding sequence is TGTGCCAGCAGCGTGACAGGGAACTATGGCTACACCTTC.

The chain recombines TRBV28 with TRBJ2-6; 9 bases are a match to TRBD1. This CDR3 contains 20 residues. J lost 0 bases, V lost 6 bases, and 15 bases had no gene match. The germline V gene has CDR1 MDHEN and CDR2 SYDVKM. The CDR3 reads CASSPGLWTGDYSGANVLTF. The CDR3 DNA is TGTGCCAGCAGCCCGGGGTTATGGACAGGGGATTACTCTGGGGCCAACGTCCTGACTTTC.

V gene TRBV7-9 combines with J gene TRBJ2-1; the D gene is possibly TRBD2 (6 bases). Germline-derived CDR1 and CDR2 are SEHNR and FQNEAQ (reference sequence). V lost 5 bases and J lost 2, with 13 bases in between. CDR3 size: 15 residues. The CDR3 region is CASSPPERAYNEQFF. For the CDR3, the DNA is TGTGCCAGCAGCCCCCCCGAGCGGGCCTACAATGAGCAGTTCTTC.

This clone was recorded a few times. The chain joins TRBV7-2 to TRBJ1-6; TRBD1 matches at 7 bases. The trim removed 6 bases at V and 5 bases at J, leaving 7 bases unmatched. Looked up from germline, CDR1 is SGHTA and CDR2 is FQGNSA. This CDR3 is 15 amino acids long. CDR3 residues: CASSLRGRDNSPLHF. Here the CDR3 DNA reads TGTGCCAGCAGTTTGAGGGGGCGCGATAATTCACCCCTCCACTTT.

The chain carries TRBV3-1 (or the pseudogene TRBV3-2) and TRBJ2-2; D possibly corresponds to TRBD2 (5 bases). V dropped 4 bases and J dropped 7 bases, with 10 bases sitting between them. CDR3 length: 13 amino acids. In germline, CDR1 is LGHDT, CDR2 YNNKEL (reference sequence). The CDR3 bases are TGTGCCAGCAGCCTAGACCGGGACGGGGAGCTGTTTTTT. Its translation is CASSLDRDGELFF.

This chain uses TRBV6-5 with TRBJ2-5; D might be TRBD2 (5 bases). The CDR3 length is 15 residues. Germline CDR1 reads MNHEY; CDR2 reads SVGAGI. V was clipped by 6 bases and J by 5 bases, with 19 bases between them. The CDR3 nucleotides read TGTGCCAGCAGGGAGGCGACCATCCTCCCCGAGACCCAGTACTTC. Protein sequence: CASREATILPETQYF.

The rearrangement links TRBV7-9 to TRBJ2-5; 7 positions agree with TRBD2. CDR3 length: 16 residues. Germline assignment: CDR1 SEHNR and CDR2 FQNEAQ (reference sequence). Trimming took 5 bases from V and 1 from J; bases not matched to a gene: 10. The chain's CDR3 is CASSPRERGGQETQYF. The CDR3 DNA reads as TGTGCCAGCAGCCCGAGGGAGCGGGGAGGCCAAGAGACCCAGTACTTC. Filled out from reference TRBV7-9 and TRBJ2-5, the complete variable domain reads DTGVSQNPRHKITKRGQNVTFRCDPISEHNRLYWYRQTLGQGPEFLTYFQNEAQLEKSRLLSDRFSAERPKGSFSTLEIQRTEQGDSAMYLCASSPRERGGQETQYFGPGTRLLVL.

This clone was seen a handful of times. The chain couples TRBV9 to TRBJ2-1; D might be TRBD2 (6 bases). Per germline, CDR1 SGDLS and CDR2 YYNGEE. The CDR3 loop spans 16 amino acids. V was pared by 2 bases and J by 3 bases, with 15 bases between. The CDR3 loop reads CASSVGGTYFYNEQFF. The CDR3 DNA reads TGTGCCAGCAGCGTGGGCGGGACTTATTTCTACAATGAGCAGTTCTTC.